The rows below give T cell receptor beta chains drawn from one sample of a study of shared clonotypes between healthy human individuals. Only in-frame clones appear in the TCRdb table, and some are missing; sequencing was by immunoSEQ multiplex PCR. The sample holds some 2.4 million clones, roughly 93% seen once. The sample consisted of naive CD4+ T cells from PBMCs. The receptors were sampled from a man younger than 35 in good health. Some clones in this sample may be carry-over from other donors' samples. Both conserved end residues are part of each CDR3. The D gene is left open where the match is weak.

v_gene	d_gene	j_gene	CDR3aa
TRBV19	TRBD2	TRBJ2-7	CASSISQRTSGNYEQYF
TRBV11-2	TRBD2	TRBJ2-5	CASSTGGPETQYF
TRBV29-1	.	TRBJ2-7	CSVVALYEQYF
TRBV19	.	TRBJ1-2	CASSSGASNYGYTF
TRBV5-1	.	TRBJ2-5	CASSLESGAGGETQYF
TRBV30	.	TRBJ1-3	CAWSYRAAGNTIYF
TRBV5-8	.	TRBJ2-7	CASSGLRGEQYF
TRBV5-4	TRBD2	TRBJ2-7	CASSGGGRDEQYF
TRBV11-1	.	TRBJ2-2	CASSLEGTGELFF
TRBV11-3	.	TRBJ2-1	CASSPGIREQFF
TRBV27	TRBD1	TRBJ1-4	CASSWTGTNEKLFF
TRBV5-1	TRBD2	TRBJ2-3	CASSPLAGSSTDTQYF
TRBV11-3	TRBD1	TRBJ2-4	CASRPPVSGQGADIQYF
TRBV5-6	.	TRBJ1-6	CASSLFRLRYNSPLHF
TRBV18	TRBD2	TRBJ2-1	CASSPYGTSGTGEQFF
TRBV28	.	TRBJ1-4	CASSSPGRGEKLFF
TRBV30	.	TRBJ1-1	CAWSPTSREAFF
TRBV14	.	TRBJ2-2	CASSQAGMANTGELFF
TRBV28	.	TRBJ2-2	CASSLTTGELFF
TRBV28	TRBD2	TRBJ2-5	CASSLLGLAGPSKQYF
TRBV28	.	TRBJ1-1	CASSPLDKNTEAFF
TRBV4-1	.	.	CASSQVPTGQNEQYF
TRBV2	TRBD2	TRBJ2-7	CASSSGLAGLAEQYF
TRBV5-5	TRBD1	TRBJ1-2	CASSLGQGANGYTF
TRBV27	TRBD2	TRBJ2-1	CASTIGFRGGSRSSEQFF
TRBV6-5	.	TRBJ2-7	CASTAPAGSYEQYF
TRBV10-3	TRBD1	TRBJ2-7	CAISELGTGGKQYF
TRBV10-3	TRBD2	TRBJ2-5	CAISEIWTSGRETQYF
TRBV2	TRBD1	TRBJ2-2	CASRGTGYTGELFF
TRBV18	TRBD1	TRBJ1-2	CASSSDGTGNGYTF
TRBV5-1	TRBD2	TRBJ2-3	CASSVAGTSGTDTQYF
TRBV27	.	TRBJ1-5	CASSFSIAIQPQHF
TRBV27	.	TRBJ2-2	CASSLRAANTGELFF
TRBV25-1	.	TRBJ1-1	CASSGTSNTEAFF
TRBV21-1	.	TRBJ2-1	CASSKGGPTLNNEQFF